These T cell receptor beta chains were read from a single sample in a study of cytomegalovirus exposure and HLA in healthy donors. The table came from immunoSEQ multiplex PCR; TCRdb's copy has only in-frame clones and leaves some out. The table shows fewer than 120,000 clones, with approximately 89% occurring only once. Sequencing used PBMCs. The receptors were gathered from a woman younger than 30 in good health and CMV-seronegative. Both conserved end residues are part of each CDR3.

12 TRBJ2-2 TRBV10-1 CASSGRAGELFF
15 TRBJ2-3 TRBV27 CASSSRDRGTDTQYF
18 TRBJ2-1 TRBV5-1 CASSLVFSIAGGYNEQFF
16 TRBJ1-2 TRBV18 CASSPSSSDKPYGYTF
15 TRBJ1-2 TRBV9 CASSPWTGTQDGYTF
16 TRBJ2-4 TRBV5-4 CASSPWAGLAKNIQYF
16 TRBJ1-4 TRBV2 CASTLVERTTNEKLFF
15 TRBJ2-6 TRBV30 CAWSVGTPGANVLTF
16 TRBJ1-5 TRBV6-5 CASSYLGTRPYQPQHF
11 TRBJ1-2 TRBV23-1 CASTGDYGYTF
16 TRBJ1-2 TRBV28 CASSPQQGAPDYGYTF
14 TRBJ2-1 TRBV9 CASSVGSGRNEQFF